The 26 T cell receptor beta chains below were found in one sample sequenced in a study of identical twins. TCRdb analysed the 5' RACE reads with MiXCR anew, one entry per CDR3 protein. Among hundreds of thousands of distinct CDR3 sequences, over 9% were seen once, and the ten largest hold 1.5% to 2%. A further study also used this sample, focusing on yellow fever vaccine responses in identical twins.

Material for sequencing was PBMCs. These receptors all come from a young woman in good health.

This clonotype was detected a few times. This chain uses TRBV7-8 with TRBJ2-1, with 7 nucleotides matching TRBD2. With 4 bases clipped from V and 2 bases from J, the junction kept 11 bases outside the gene matches. The CDR3 totals 17 residues. Per germline, CDR1 SGHVS and CDR2 FQNEAQ. CDR3 sequence: CASSSRLGGSPYNEQFF. CDR3 DNA: TGTGCCAGCAGCTCACGGTTAGGCGGGAGCCCCTACAATGAGCAGTTCTTC.

This clonotype has a count of ten or more. The V gene is TRBV7-2, the J gene TRBJ2-1, with 7 nucleotides matching TRBD2. CDR1 is SGHTA, CDR2 FQGNSA, per germline. After removal of 4 bases from V and 9 bases from J, the junction contained 12 bases not matched to a gene. CDR3 length equals 15 residues. In DNA, the CDR3 is TGTGCCAGCAGCTGGGGTTGGGGGGGTGTGGCTGAGCAGTTCTTC. Translation: CASSWGWGGVAEQFF.

This clonotype has a handful of counts. The gene calls are TRBV20-1 and TRBJ2-7, with TRBD2 matching over 14 bases. This CDR3 contains 14 residues. The J segment lost 5 bases and the V segment lost 3 bases, leaving 3 bases of the junction unmatched. Germline V gene data show CDR1 as DFQATT and CDR2 as SNEGSKA (reference sequence). CDR3 sequence: CSARGLAGAHEQYF. DNA of the CDR3: TGCAGTGCTAGGGGACTAGCGGGAGCCCACGAGCAGTACTTC.

The V and J genes are TRBV3-1 and TRBJ2-3, with D tentatively TRBD1 or TRBD2 (5 bases each). The germline V gene has CDR1 LGHDT and CDR2 YNNKEL (reference sequence). Trimming removed 1 base at V and 0 bases at J, with 14 bases between. The CDR3 is 17 residues long. CDR3 region: CASSQAVWGSSTDTQYF. The CDR3 DNA follows: TGTGCCAGCAGCCAAGCCGTCTGGGGGTCTAGCACAGATACGCAGTATTTT.

This clonotype has ten or more counts. The chain carries TRBV12-3 or TRBV12-4 and TRBJ2-3, with TRBD2 matching over 8 bases. The CDR3 has 15 amino acids. V lost 8 bases and J lost 4; bases outside the gene matches: 11. This CDR3 is CASGVGLGIADTQYF. The CDR3 DNA follows: TGTGCCAGCGGAGTGGGACTAGGAATTGCAGATACGCAGTATTTT.

The gene calls are TRBV5-1 and TRBJ1-2, with 8 bases aligning to TRBD1. This CDR3 has 14 residues. V lost 0 bases to trimming and J lost 7 bases; unmatched junction nucleotides: 5. Germline-derived CDR1 and CDR2 are SGHRS and YFSETQ. This CDR3 is CASSLGQGPGGYTF. CDR3 coding DNA: TGCGCCAGCAGCTTGGGACAGGGGCCAGGTGGCTACACCTTC.

This clonotype has just a few counts. V usage is TRBV12-3 or TRBV12-4 and J usage is TRBJ1-5, with D unclear. V lost 5 bases and J 0 bases, leaving 14 bases between the germline ends. The CDR3 spans 16 residues. The CDR3: CASSPYSLHSNQPQHF. CDR3 nucleotides: TGTGCCAGCAGTCCTTACTCCCTCCATAGCAATCAGCCCCAGCATTTT.

This clonotype was observed a handful of times. The rearrangement links TRBV11-2 to TRBJ2-3; 7 bases align to TRBD1. CDR1 SGHAT and CDR2 FQNNGV come from the germline V gene. V lost 5 bases and J lost 0; bases outside the gene matches: 14. The CDR3 has 18 amino acids. Here the CDR3 reads CASSPRQGPSTSTDTQYF. The CDR3 DNA reads TGTGCCAGCAGCCCGCGACAGGGTCCCAGTACTAGCACAGATACGCAGTATTTT.

This clonotype was counted a single time. This chain links TRBV28 with TRBJ1-5; D is ambiguous. The CDR3 covers 14 residues. Per germline, CDR1 MDHEN and CDR2 SYDVKM. The germline V and J ends were trimmed by 1 base and 0 bases, with 4 bases remaining between them. In DNA, the CDR3 is TGTGCCAGCAGTTTATTCGATAGCAATCAGCCCCAGCATTTT. Its translation is CASSLFDSNQPQHF.

The chain carries TRBV15 and TRBJ2-5; D assignment may be TRBD1 or TRBD2 (6 bases each). The CDR3 runs 16 residues. From germline, CDR1 is LNHNV and CDR2 YYDKDF (reference sequence). V dropped 1 base and J dropped 0 bases, with 12 bases sitting between them. CDR3 residues: CATSRAGAGDQETQYF. In DNA, the CDR3 is TGTGCCACCAGCAGAGCGGGGGCAGGAGACCAAGAGACCCAGTACTTC.

The chain joins TRBV18 to TRBJ2-7, with 7 bases identical to TRBD2. CDR3 length equals 14 residues. Trimming removed 3 bases from V and 3 bases from J; junction bases left unmatched: 5. From germline, CDR1 is KGHSH and CDR2 LQKENI. CDR3: CASSPGTTNYEQYF. As DNA, the CDR3 is TGTGCCAGCTCACCCGGGACTACTAACTACGAGCAGTACTTC.

This chain joins TRBV14 and TRBJ2-1, with TRBD2 matching over 10 bases. V gave up 3 bases and J gave up 6 bases; unmatched junction bases: 8. This CDR3 has 16 amino acids. CDR1 is SGHDN and CDR2 is FVKESK in the germline V gene. CDR3 in DNA: TGTGCCAGCAGCCAGAGGACTAGCGGTAGAATCAATGAGCAGTTCTTC. As protein: CASSQRTSGRINEQFF.

This clonotype came up a few times. This rearrangement joins TRBV5-1 to TRBJ2-7; 14 nucleotides match TRBD2. The germline V gene has CDR1 SGHRS and CDR2 YFSETQ. The ends lost 2 bases at V and 1 base at J; junction bases unmatched: 8. The CDR3 consists of 18 residues. The CDR3 region is CASSFVTGTSGSSYEQYF. DNA for the CDR3: TGCGCCAGCAGCTTTGTGACAGGGACTAGCGGGAGTTCCTACGAGCAGTACTTC.

V and J are TRBV15 and TRBJ2-1; D is perhaps TRBD2 (5 bases). In germline, CDR1 is LNHNV, CDR2 YYDKDF (reference sequence). The CDR3 totals 15 residues. Between the trimmed V and J ends, which lost 4 bases and 8 bases, there was a span of 18 bases. CDR3 bases: TGTGCCACCAGCAACCCGGTAGCGCCCCTCGATGAGCAGTTCTTC. Its protein is CATSNPVAPLDEQFF. The variable domain in full, completed from reference TRBV15 and TRBJ2-1, reads DAMVIQNPRYQVTQFGKPVTLSCSQTLNHNVMYWYQQKSSQAPKLLFHYYDKDFNNEADTPDNFQSRRPNTSFCFLDIRSPGLGDTAMYLCATSNPVAPLDEQFFGPGTRLTVL.

This clonotype has a count of ten or more. This rearrangement joins TRBV7-9 to TRBJ1-2; D is undetermined. The germline V gene has CDR1 SEHNR and CDR2 FQNEAQ (reference sequence). Trimming pared 6 bases from V and 0 bases from J, leaving 14 bases between. The length of the CDR3 is 15 residues. The CDR3 spells CASSHRLGPNYGYTF. For the CDR3, the DNA is TGTGCCAGCAGTCACCGGCTAGGACCTAACTATGGCTACACCTTC. The whole variable domain, filled in from reference TRBV7-9 and TRBJ1-2, reads DTGVSQNPRHKITKRGQNVTFRCDPISEHNRLYWYRQTLGQGPEFLTYFQNEAQLEKSRLLSDRFSAERPKGSFSTLEIQRTEQGDSAMYLCASSHRLGPNYGYTFGSGTRLTVV.

V is TRBV7-9 and J is TRBJ2-1, with D tentatively TRBD2 (7 bases). Germline CDR1 and CDR2: SEHNR and FQNEAQ (reference sequence). The CDR3 extends over 11 amino acids. The germline V and J ends were trimmed by 6 bases and 13 bases, with 13 bases remaining between them. CDR3 nucleotide sequence: TGTGCCAGCAGAGGGGAGGGGGTACAGTTCTTC. As protein: CASRGEGVQFF.

V and J are TRBV28 and TRBJ1-6; D possibly corresponds to TRBD1 (5 bases). CDR3 size: 17 residues. The V and J ends lost 6 bases and 9 bases respectively, with 24 bases between them. Germline CDR1 is MDHEN and CDR2 is SYDVKM. This CDR3 reads CASSARVLVSLASPLHF. The DNA for the CDR3 is TGTGCCAGCAGCGCCAGGGTCCTGGTCTCGCTCGCTTCACCCCTCCACTTT.

This clonotype has more than one count but fewer than ten. V is TRBV15 and J is TRBJ1-5; a possible D gene is TRBD1 (6 bases). The CDR3 is 15 amino acids. The germline gives CDR1 LNHNV, CDR2 YYDKDF (reference sequence). V was pared by 7 bases and J by 2 bases, with 15 bases between. The CDR3 DNA is TGTGCCACCACCCCCTGGGGGGCTGGCAATCAGCCCCAGCATTTT. Residues: CATTPWGAGNQPQHF.

The rearrangement links TRBV20-1 to TRBJ2-3; D is unresolved. V was shortened by 6 bases and J by 5 bases, with 12 bases between the two germline ends. The CDR3 is 12 amino acids. CDR1 is DFQATT, CDR2 SNEGSKA, per germline (reference sequence). The CDR3 is CSAPFVGDTQYF. CDR3 DNA sequence: TGCAGTGCGCCGTTCGTGGGAGATACGCAGTATTTT.

This chain joins TRBV19 and TRBJ2-3; D unclear. Between the trimmed V and J ends, which lost 5 bases and 11 bases, there was a span of 14 bases. This CDR3 comprises 12 residues. CDR1 and CDR2 from the germline V gene are LNHDA and SQIVND (reference sequence). The CDR3 region has the DNA TGTGCCAGTAGTTCTGACCTATCGAAGCAGTATTTT. This gives the protein CASSSDLSKQYF.

The genes are TRBV10-3 and TRBJ2-2; a weak D match, TRBD2 (6 bases). The germline gives CDR1 ENHRY, CDR2 SYGVKD. The CDR3 contains 16 residues. The V end lost 0 bases, the J end lost 2 bases, and 10 bases lay between the germline ends. The CDR3: CAISESGTENTGELFF. CDR3 sequence (DNA): TGTGCCATCAGTGAGTCGGGGACTGAAAACACCGGGGAGCTGTTTTTT.

This clonotype showed up just a few times. The chain links TRBV27 to TRBJ2-3; TRBD1 matches at 7 bases. CDR1 and CDR2 from the germline V gene are MNHEY and SMNVEV (reference sequence). CDR3 size: 14 residues. The J segment lost 3 bases and the V segment lost 6 bases, leaving 6 bases of the junction unmatched. The CDR3 loop is CASSTGAGTDTQYF. The CDR3 region has the DNA TGTGCCAGCAGCACAGGGGCCGGGACAGATACGCAGTATTTT.

The chain is built from TRBV6-5 and TRBJ1-1; unclear D gene. Trimming left V 2 bases short and J 3 bases short, with 7 bases between. In germline, CDR1 is MNHEY, CDR2 SVGAGI. The CDR3 runs 13 residues. As DNA, the CDR3 is TGTGCCAGCAGTTACGGGAGTGACACTGAAGCTTTCTTT. It is translated as CASSYGSDTEAFF.

The sample holds a few counts of this clonotype. This chain connects TRBV28 to TRBJ2-1, with D possibly called TRBD1 or TRBD2 (5 bases each). V lost 2 bases, J lost 4 bases, and 12 bases lay in between. The CDR3 has 15 residues. CDR1 and CDR2 from the germline V gene are MDHEN and SYDVKM. CDR3 DNA sequence: TGTGCCAGCAGTTTACAGGGTGGCGGGTACAATGAGCAGTTCTTC. Translated: CASSLQGGGYNEQFF.

A few counts support this clonotype. V is TRBV6-5 and J is TRBJ2-7; no clear D gene. The CDR3 runs 13 residues. Germline loops: CDR1 MNHEY, CDR2 SVGAGI. Trimming took off 3 bases at V and 0 bases at J, with 6 bases between the two ends. The chain's CDR3 is CASSYKSSYEQYF. For the CDR3, the DNA is TGTGCCAGCAGTTATAAGAGCTCCTACGAGCAGTACTTC.

The V call is TRBV7-2, the J call TRBJ2-5; no clear D gene. The CDR3 has 14 residues. The V gene lost 0 bases and the J gene lost 7 bases, with 12 bases spanning the gap. CDR1 and CDR2 from the germline V gene are SGHTA and FQGNSA. The CDR3 loop reads CASSLASRPGTQYF. The DNA of the CDR3 is TGTGCCAGCAGCTTAGCTAGCCGGCCAGGGACCCAGTACTTC.